This T cell receptor beta chain was obtained from a study of T cell responses to AZD1222 COVID-19 vaccine (dated by TCRdb to the early 2020s). General notes on the study: A total of approximately 240 trial participants underwent TCR sequencing, of whom about 200 received two doses of AZD1222 and some 25 received two doses of the MenACWY control vaccine. Trial participants were enrolled into age subgroups of 18-55, 56-69 and 70-plus years, which contained approximately 150, 28 and 58 TCR-sequenced participants, respectively. What the research found in general, with its limitations: Participants were mostly white British and included more females than males, and it was suggested by the authors that clonal diversity may have been underestimated. Conclusions about previously exposed vaccinees are limited, since just a handful of AZD1222 recipients were seropositive for SARS-CoV-2 at baseline. Vaccine-associated CD4 TCRs spanned the whole spike protein, with dominant responses in regions 160-218 and 743-854. Because no day 14 peak-response samples were available, the repertoires could be characterized only after the peak T cell response. After two AZD1222 doses, spike-specific TCR breadth and depth were significantly higher than at day 0 and than in MenACWY recipients. Reportedly, almost half of the unique spike-specific TCRs recognized epitopes lying outside the regions that are mutated in the B.1.351 and B.1.1.7 variants. In the small 56-69-year group, the increase in depth fell short of significance, most likely because of low power.

The CDR3 regions of human TCRbeta chains were analyzed by immunosequencing. Turning to the authors' computational methods: TCRs in the repertoires were compared against a reference library of SARS-CoV-2-specific TCRs that had been generated with the MIRA antigen-specificity platform. Breadth was defined as the fraction of unique TCRs that were SARS-CoV-2-associated, and depth was defined as the fraction of total T cells that were SARS-CoV-2-associated. Using the MIRA data, every spike-specific TCR was mapped to the spike region that the TCR reacted to and assigned to either a CD4 or a CD8 class. Log10-transformed breadth and depth values were compared by one-way ANOVA with Sidak's multiple comparisons tests. The clones in this table, taken by TCRdb from immuneACCESS, are in-frame only. Not every clone is retained; where verified, under half of the shortfall comes from an unresolved V gene, and the cause of the rest is unknown. V and J calls and clone size follow that table, whereas D and trimming were derived from the DNA. Recorded for this sample are about 84,000 clones; 80% to 90% of them occurred a single time. 12% of the sample goes to the ten largest clones.

This sample's time point label indicates: about 28 days (+/-7) after the second vaccine dose. AZD1222 recipients with second doses at about 4 weeks or about 12 weeks were pooled, because spike-specific TCR depth and breadth did not differ between schedules. Vaccinee samples came from UK trials COV001 and COV002, including a single-blind randomized controlled phase 2/3 trial of AZD1222 (ChAdOx1 nCoV-19) in healthy adults. For TCRbeta chain sequencing, PBMC samples were collected from trial participants at day 0 and at day 28 after the second dose. Concerning this clone itself: There is no known antigen for this receptor. No base quality values were provided; no much bigger clone lies one nucleotide off.

V and J are truncated by 9 bases and 8 bases respectively, leaving an intervening sequence of 23 bases. The germline V gene encodes CDR1 SGHRS and CDR2 YFSETQ. The CDR3 contains 15 residues, cysteine and phenylalanine counted. This entry keeps only the CDR3 DNA: 45 bases, framed from base 1. The specimen comprised peripheral blood, sampled 28 days after the second AZD1222 dose. The rearrangement joined TRBV5-1 to TRBJ1-4; a tentative D call is TRBD1 (6 bases match). The TCR comes from an adult who received the AZD1222 COVID-19 vaccine. The CDR3 reads as follows: CATRGGRAGPEKLFF. The DNA sequence is given as TGCGCCACCCGAGGGGGAAGGGCAGGGCCCGAAAAACTGTTTTTT.